The 12 T cell receptor beta chains reported below all come from one sample, sequenced in a study of control samples from healthy donors and cancer patients (dated by TCRdb to 2018 to 2020). Receptors were amplified or captured by the immunoSEQ multiplex PCR assay. TCRdb took this table from immuneACCESS and kept in-frame rearrangements with V and J called. Such tables lack part of the clones; where checked against another copy, unresolved V genes explain under half of the gap, and the rest is unexplained. This sample gives about 48,000 clones in total; over 90% of them show up just once. The ten largest clones capture 20% to 30% of the sample. The sequenced sample consisted of PBMCs. The receptors come from a woman aged 45-65 years with head and neck cancer.

This clone was detected only once. V and J are TRBV6-6 and TRBJ2-1; 9 bases map to TRBD1. Trimming at V came to 8 bases and at J to 4 bases, leaving 9 bases not matched to a gene. CDR3 size: 15 residues. Germline CDR1 reads MNHNY; CDR2 reads SVGAGI (reference sequence). The CDR3 here is CASGLPGQGYNEQFF. The DNA for the CDR3 is TGTGCCAGCGGCCTTCCGGGACAGGGTTACAATGAGCAGTTCTTC.

V gene TRBV5-1 combines with J gene TRBJ2-7, with TRBD1 matching over 9 bases. V gave up 4 bases and J gave up 5 bases; unmatched junction bases: 4. Germline V CDR1 and CDR2: SGHRS, YFSETQ. CDR3 length equals 13 residues. The CDR3 spells CASSGTGGNEQYF. CDR3 nucleotides: TGCGCCAGCAGCGGAACAGGGGGCAACGAGCAGTACTTC.

J is TRBJ2-1 and V is TRBV4-1; 10 positions match TRBD1. The V segment lost 4 bases and the J segment 1 base; nucleotides outside the gene matches: 7. The CDR3 is 17 amino acids. Per the germline V gene, CDR1 is MGHRA and CDR2 is YSYEKL. CDR3 nucleotide sequence: TGCGCCAGCAGCCCAACCCGGACAGGGGGTTCCTACAATGAGCAGTTCTTC. Residues: CASSPTRTGGSYNEQFF.

This clone is a singleton in its sample. The chain recombines TRBV7-2 with TRBJ2-1; D remains unclear. Germline CDR1 SGHTA, CDR2 FQGNSA. This CDR3 spans 11 amino acids. V shed 0 bases and J shed 15 bases, with 9 bases lying between them. CDR3: CASSLAGSAFF. The CDR3 region has the DNA TGTGCCAGCAGCTTAGCGGGCTCCGCGTTCTTC.

The chain uses TRBV25-1 and TRBJ1-2, with a tentative D call TRBD1 (6 bases). This CDR3 has 14 residues. Germline CDR1 reads MGHDK; CDR2 reads SYGVNS. V was clipped by 3 bases and J by 8 bases, with 16 bases between them. CDR3 sequence (DNA): TGTGCCAGCAGTGAGGGGGCGGGGCCTCGAGGCTACACCTTC. It yields the protein CASSEGAGPRGYTF.

This rearrangement joins TRBV6-5 to TRBJ1-5; D is undetermined. Germline CDR1 reads MNHEY; CDR2 reads SVGAGI. The CDR3 is 13 residues long. The V gene lost 4 bases and the J gene lost 0 bases, with 4 bases spanning the gap. CDR3 amino acids: CASSLNSNQPQHF. CDR3 DNA: TGTGCCAGCAGTTTAAATAGCAATCAGCCCCAGCATTTT.

Only one count was recorded for this clone. The chain is built from TRBV10-3 and TRBJ2-1; D possibly matches TRBD1 or TRBD2 (7 bases each). Trimming removed 6 bases from V and 3 bases from J, with 18 bases in between. This CDR3 region has 16 residues. Germline CDR1 and CDR2: ENHRY and SYGVKD. The CDR3 region is CAIRRQGGTYYNEQFF. The CDR3 nucleotides are TGTGCCATCAGACGACAGGGAGGGACTTACTACAATGAGCAGTTCTTC.

This chain links TRBV5-6 with TRBJ2-7; D is unresolved. The length of the CDR3 is 12 residues. CDR1 and CDR2 from the germline V gene are SGHDT and YYEEEE. V lost 2 bases and J 5 bases, leaving 8 bases between the germline ends. CDR3 protein: CASSFTDNEQYF. The CDR3 DNA reads as TGTGCCAGCAGCTTTACAGACAACGAGCAGTACTTC.

V usage is TRBV12-3 or TRBV12-4 and J usage is TRBJ1-1; D remains ambiguous. V dropped 7 bases and J dropped 6 bases, with 15 bases sitting between them. CDR3 size: 13 residues. In nucleotides, the CDR3 is TGTGCCAGCACCCTCGAGGGTTTGGCTGAAGCTTTCTTT. Translating gives CASTLEGLAEAFF.

The chain joins TRBV4-2 to TRBJ1-2, with a tentative D call TRBD1 (5 bases). CDR1 LGHNA and CDR2 YNFKEQ come from the germline V gene. V dropped 0 bases and J dropped 2 bases, with 13 bases sitting between them. CDR3 length equals 16 residues. The CDR3, as DNA: TGTGCCAGCAGCCAAGATGCGGGGGGAACCAACTATGGCTACACCTTC. It codes for CASSQDAGGTNYGYTF.

This chain joins TRBV4-1 and TRBJ2-7; D is unclear. Germline V gene sequence: CDR1 MGHRA, CDR2 YSYEKL. The CDR3 is made up of 14 amino acids. V lost 0 bases to trimming and J lost 0 bases, with 6 bases between them. The CDR3 region is CASSQDRSSYEQYF. The CDR3 nucleotides are TGCGCCAGCAGCCAAGACCGTAGCTCCTACGAGCAGTACTTC.

This chain joins TRBV4-1 and TRBJ2-1, with a tentative D call TRBD2 (5 bases). Germline CDR1 and CDR2: MGHRA and YSYEKL. The CDR3 totals 14 residues. Trimming shortened V by 4 bases and J by 2 bases, and 9 bases separated the two germline ends. The CDR3 reads CASSPDSAYNEQFF. The CDR3 bases are TGCGCCAGCAGCCCGGATAGCGCCTACAATGAGCAGTTCTTC.